The 9 T cell receptor beta chains given below trace back to one sample, sequenced in a study of T cells in Graves' hyperthyroidism and ophthalmopathy. Authors of the study amplified TCR beta CDR3 regions from RNA transcripts. TCR CDR3 underwent first-round RT-PCR with the HTBI primer set. In TCRdb, the multiplex PCR reads were re-called with MiXCR into one record per CDR3 protein. The sample records around 400,000 distinct CDR3 sequences, around 16% being singletons. Sequenced input: blood. All receptors come from a woman aged 18-29 years with Graves' hyperthyroidism that later progressed to Graves' ophthalmopathy.

This clonotype has a single count. Compared with germline, one end of the junction differs, possibly owing to a read error. The chain has TRBV11-3 and TRBJ2-1; D might be TRBD2 (6 bases). Germline loops: CDR1 SGHNT, CDR2 YENEEA. CDR3 length: 19 amino acids. CDR3 coding DNA: TGCGCCAGCAGCCAAGATAACCCGGGACTCCCTAGCTCCTACAATGAGCAGTTCTTC. Protein: CASSQDNPGLPSSYNEQFF.

This clonotype was recorded a few times. The chain uses TRBV5-1 and TRBJ2-1; TRBD2 aligns across 9 bases. CDR1 is SGHRS, CDR2 YFSETQ, per germline. V was pared by 0 bases and J by 4 bases, with 8 bases of the junction left unmatched. This CDR3 is 17 amino acids long. The CDR3 here is CASSLAGRLAGYNEQFF. Written as DNA, the CDR3 is TGCGCCAGCAGCTTGGCCGGGCGGCTAGCGGGGTACAATGAGCAGTTCTTC.

In its sample, this clonotype was seen many times. The rearrangement links TRBV6-1 to TRBJ2-7; maybe TRBD1 (5 bases). Germline V lookup: CDR1 MNHNS, CDR2 SASEGT. CDR3 size: 15 residues. V lost 10 bases, J lost 0 bases, and 19 bases lay in between. CDR3 nucleotides: TGTGCCACCTCTGCGACAGAAACTATCTCCTACGAGCAGTACTTC. Translating it yields CATSATETISYEQYF.

This clonotype was recorded many times. The V and J genes are TRBV11-2 and TRBJ2-3; D is unresolved. V lost 0 bases to trimming and J lost 0 bases, with 7 bases between them. The CDR3 is made up of 15 amino acids. Germline CDR1 and CDR2: SGHAT and FQNNGV. Written as DNA, the CDR3 is TGTGCCAGCAGCTTAGAGCGCGGTAGCACAGATACGCAGTATTTT. Its protein is CASSLERGSTDTQYF. Drawing the rest from reference TRBV11-2 and TRBJ2-3, the complete variable domain is EAGVAQSPRYKIIEKRQSVAFWCNPISGHATLYWYQQILGQGPKLLIQFQNNGVVDDSQLPKDRFSAERLKGVDSTLKIQPAKLEDSAVYLCASSLERGSTDTQYFGPGTRLTVL.

The V and J genes are TRBV4-1 and TRBJ1-6; unclear D gene. Germline CDR1 is MGHRA and CDR2 is YSYEKL. The CDR3 has 15 amino acids. The V and J ends lost 0 bases and 0 bases respectively, with 3 bases between them. The CDR3 coding sequence is TGCGCCAGCAGCCAAGAGTCCTCCTATAATTCACCCCTCCACTTT. Amino acids: CASSQESSYNSPLHF.

With regard to this clonotype: This clone may be a read error of a much larger clone one base away. V gene TRBV29-1 combines with J gene TRBJ2-3; D gene uncertain. V was pared by 4 bases and J by 2 bases, with 10 bases between. The CDR3 length is 13 residues. Germline assignment: CDR1 SQVTM and CDR2 ANQGSEA. CDR3: CSVVARLTDTQYF. The DNA for the CDR3 is TGCAGCGTTGTGGCTCGCCTCACAGATACGCAGTATTTT.

This clonotype was detected a few times. The V call is TRBV5-1, the J call TRBJ2-1, with 11 positions matching TRBD2. V dropped 4 bases and J dropped 0; count of bases not matched to a gene: 9. Per germline, CDR1 SGHRS and CDR2 YFSETQ. This CDR3 spans 18 amino acids. The CDR3 nucleotides are TGCGCCAGCAGCGGAGGGACTAGCGGCTACAGCTCCTACAATGAGCAGTTCTTC. This encodes CASSGGTSGYSSYNEQFF. The variable domain in full, with the rest retrieved from reference TRBV5-1 and TRBJ2-1, is KAGVTQTPRYLIKTRGQQVTLSCSPISGHRSVSWYQQTPGQGLQFLFEYFSETQRNKGNFPGRFSGRQFSNSRSEMNVSTLELGDSALYLCASSGGTSGYSSYNEQFFGPGTRLTVL.

The chain joins TRBV7-9 to TRBJ2-1; TRBD2 might be the D (6 bases). The CDR3 has 18 amino acids. Per germline, CDR1 SEHNR and CDR2 FQNEAQ (reference sequence). V was cut by 3 bases and J by 7 bases, with 25 bases left in between. The CDR3 is CASSFPGPGAGKRNEQFF. In DNA form, the CDR3 reads TGTGCCAGCAGCTTCCCCGGGCCCGGGGCGGGAAAAAGGAATGAGCAGTTCTTC. Full variable domain (rest looked up from reference TRBV7-9 and TRBJ2-1): DTGVSQNPRHKITKRGQNVTFRCDPISEHNRLYWYRQTLGQGPEFLTYFQNEAQLEKSRLLSDRFSAERPKGSFSTLEIQRTEQGDSAMYLCASSFPGPGAGKRNEQFFGPGTRLTVL.

This clonotype was picked up many times. The V and J genes are TRBV20-1 and TRBJ2-1; no clear D. V was cut by 3 bases and J by 2 bases, with 14 bases left in between. Germline V lookup: CDR1 DFQATT, CDR2 SNEGSKA (reference sequence). This CDR3 has 15 residues. The CDR3 sequence is CSARVLWTAYNEQFF. The CDR3, as DNA: TGCAGTGCTAGGGTCCTTTGGACGGCCTACAATGAGCAGTTCTTC.